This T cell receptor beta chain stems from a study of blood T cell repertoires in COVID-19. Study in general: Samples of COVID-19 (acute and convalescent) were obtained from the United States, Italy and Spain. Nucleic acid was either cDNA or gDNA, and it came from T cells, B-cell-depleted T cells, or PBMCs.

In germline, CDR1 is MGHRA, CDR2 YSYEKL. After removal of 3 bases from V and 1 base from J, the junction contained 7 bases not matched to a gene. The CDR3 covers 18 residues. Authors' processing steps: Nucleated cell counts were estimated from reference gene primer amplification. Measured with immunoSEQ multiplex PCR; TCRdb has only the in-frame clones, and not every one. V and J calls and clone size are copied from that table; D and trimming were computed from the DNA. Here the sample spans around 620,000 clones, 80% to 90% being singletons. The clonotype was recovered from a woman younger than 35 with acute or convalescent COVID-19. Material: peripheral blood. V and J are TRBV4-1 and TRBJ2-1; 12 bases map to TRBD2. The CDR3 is CASSHNLAGGPSYNEQFF. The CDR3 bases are TGCGCCAGCAGCCATAACCTAGCGGGGGGGCCATCCTACAATGAGCAGTTCTTC.